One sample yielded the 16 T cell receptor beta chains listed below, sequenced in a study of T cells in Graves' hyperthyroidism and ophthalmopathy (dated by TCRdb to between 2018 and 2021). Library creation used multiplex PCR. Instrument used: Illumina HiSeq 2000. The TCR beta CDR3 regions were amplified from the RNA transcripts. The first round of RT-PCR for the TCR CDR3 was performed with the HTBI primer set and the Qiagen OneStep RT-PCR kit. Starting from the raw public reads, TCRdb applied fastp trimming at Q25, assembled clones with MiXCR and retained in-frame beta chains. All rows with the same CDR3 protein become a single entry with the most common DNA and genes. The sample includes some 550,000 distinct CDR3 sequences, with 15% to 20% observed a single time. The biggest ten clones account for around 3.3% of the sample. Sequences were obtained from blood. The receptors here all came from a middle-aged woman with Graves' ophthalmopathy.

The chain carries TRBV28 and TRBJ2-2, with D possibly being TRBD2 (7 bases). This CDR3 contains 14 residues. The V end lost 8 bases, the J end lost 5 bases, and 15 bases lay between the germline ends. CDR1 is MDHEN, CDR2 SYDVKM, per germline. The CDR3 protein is CASWGGLETGELFF. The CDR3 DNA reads TGTGCCAGCTGGGGGGGGCTTGAGACCGGGGAGCTGTTTTTT. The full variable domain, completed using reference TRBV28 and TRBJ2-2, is DVKVTQSSRYLVKRTGEKVFLECVQDMDHENMFWYRQDPGLGLRLIYFSYDVKMKEKGDIPEGYSVSREKKERFSLILESASTNQTSMYLCASWGGLETGELFFGEGSRLTVL.

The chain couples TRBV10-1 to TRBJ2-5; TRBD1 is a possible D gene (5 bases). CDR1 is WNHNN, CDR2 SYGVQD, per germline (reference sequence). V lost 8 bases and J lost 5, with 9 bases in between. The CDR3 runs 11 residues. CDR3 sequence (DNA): TGCGCCAGCGTGAAGGGGGAGACCCAGTACTTC. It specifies CASVKGETQYF.

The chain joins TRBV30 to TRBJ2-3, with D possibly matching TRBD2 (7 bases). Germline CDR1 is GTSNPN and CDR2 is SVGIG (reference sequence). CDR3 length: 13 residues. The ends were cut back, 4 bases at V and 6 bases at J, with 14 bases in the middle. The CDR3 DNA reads TGTGCCTGGAACGCGGGGGCAGGTGATACGCAGTATTTT. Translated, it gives CAWNAGAGDTQYF.

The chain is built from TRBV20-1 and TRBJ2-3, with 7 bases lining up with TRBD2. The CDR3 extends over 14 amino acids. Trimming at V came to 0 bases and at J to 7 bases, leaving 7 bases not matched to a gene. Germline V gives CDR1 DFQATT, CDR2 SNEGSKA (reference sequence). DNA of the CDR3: TGCAGTGCTAGAGATTACGAGCGGGGTTATACGCAGTATTTT. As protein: CSARDYERGYTQYF.

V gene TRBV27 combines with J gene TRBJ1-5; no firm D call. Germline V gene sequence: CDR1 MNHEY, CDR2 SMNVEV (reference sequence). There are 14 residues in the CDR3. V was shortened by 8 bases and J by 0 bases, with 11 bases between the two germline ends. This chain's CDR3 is CASASVYSNQPQHF. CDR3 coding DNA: TGTGCCAGCGCTTCAGTCTATAGCAATCAGCCCCAGCATTTT.

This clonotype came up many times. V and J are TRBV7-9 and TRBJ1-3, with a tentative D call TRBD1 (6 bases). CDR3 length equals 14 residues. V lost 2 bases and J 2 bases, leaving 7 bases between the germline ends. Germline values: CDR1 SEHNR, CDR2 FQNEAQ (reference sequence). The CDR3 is CASSLQGTGNTIYF. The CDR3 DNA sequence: TGTGCCAGCAGCTTACAGGGGACTGGAAACACCATATATTTT.

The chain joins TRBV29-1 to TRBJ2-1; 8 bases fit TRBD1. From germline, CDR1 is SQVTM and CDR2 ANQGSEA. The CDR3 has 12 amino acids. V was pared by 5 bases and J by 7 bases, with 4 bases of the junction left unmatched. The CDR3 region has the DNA TGCAGCGTTCGAAGGACAGGGAATGAGCAGTTCTTC. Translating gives CSVRRTGNEQFF.

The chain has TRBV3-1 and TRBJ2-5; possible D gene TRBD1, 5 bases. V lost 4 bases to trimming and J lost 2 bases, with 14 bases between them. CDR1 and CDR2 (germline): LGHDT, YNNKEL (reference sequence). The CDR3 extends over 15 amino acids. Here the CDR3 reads CASSRNYRIQETQYF. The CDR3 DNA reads TGTGCCAGCAGCCGGAACTACAGGATTCAAGAGACCCAGTACTTC.

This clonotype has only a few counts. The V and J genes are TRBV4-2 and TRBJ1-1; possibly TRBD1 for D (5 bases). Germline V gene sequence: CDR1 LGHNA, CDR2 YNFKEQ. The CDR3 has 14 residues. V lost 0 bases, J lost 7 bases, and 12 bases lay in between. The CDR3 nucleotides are TGTGCCAGCAGCCAAGAGTCGGCGGGGGTTGAAGCTTTCTTT. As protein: CASSQESAGVEAFF.

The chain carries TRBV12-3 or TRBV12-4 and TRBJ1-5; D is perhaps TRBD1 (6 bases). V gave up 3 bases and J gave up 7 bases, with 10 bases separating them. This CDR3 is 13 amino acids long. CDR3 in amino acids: CASSFGRGQPQHF. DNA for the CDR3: TGTGCCAGCAGTTTTGGCAGGGGACAGCCCCAGCATTTT.

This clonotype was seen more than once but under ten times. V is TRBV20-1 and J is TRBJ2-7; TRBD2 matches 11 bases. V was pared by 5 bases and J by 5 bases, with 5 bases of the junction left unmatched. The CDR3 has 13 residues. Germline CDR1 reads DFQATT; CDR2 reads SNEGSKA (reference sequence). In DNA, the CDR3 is TGCAGTGCTTCCGGGACTAGCGGAGACGAGCAGTACTTC. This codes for CSASGTSGDEQYF.

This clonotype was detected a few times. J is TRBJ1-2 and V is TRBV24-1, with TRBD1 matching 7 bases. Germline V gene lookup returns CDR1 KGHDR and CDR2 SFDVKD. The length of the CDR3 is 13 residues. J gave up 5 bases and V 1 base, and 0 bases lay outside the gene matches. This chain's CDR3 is CATSDLQGYGYTF. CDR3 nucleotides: TGTGCCACCAGTGATTTACAGGGGTATGGCTACACCTTC.

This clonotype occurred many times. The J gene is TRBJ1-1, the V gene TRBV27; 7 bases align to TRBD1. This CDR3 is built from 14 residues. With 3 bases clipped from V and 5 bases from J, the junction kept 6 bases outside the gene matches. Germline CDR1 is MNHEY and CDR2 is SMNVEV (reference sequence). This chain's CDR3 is CASSLSPGGTEAFF. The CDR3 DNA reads TGTGCCAGCAGTTTGAGCCCAGGGGGTACTGAAGCTTTCTTT.

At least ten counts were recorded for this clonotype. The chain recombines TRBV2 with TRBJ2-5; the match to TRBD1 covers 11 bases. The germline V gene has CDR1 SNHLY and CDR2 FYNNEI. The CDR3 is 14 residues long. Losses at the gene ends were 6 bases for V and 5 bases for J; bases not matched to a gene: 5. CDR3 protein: CASSRDRGYETQYF. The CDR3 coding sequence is TGTGCCAGCAGCCGGGACAGGGGGTACGAGACCCAGTACTTC.

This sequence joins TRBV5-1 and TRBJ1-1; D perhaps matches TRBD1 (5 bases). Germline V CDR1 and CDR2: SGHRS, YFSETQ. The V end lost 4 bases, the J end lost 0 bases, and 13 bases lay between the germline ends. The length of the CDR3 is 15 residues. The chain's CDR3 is CASSDRQIMNTEAFF. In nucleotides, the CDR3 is TGCGCCAGCAGCGACAGACAGATCATGAACACTGAAGCTTTCTTT. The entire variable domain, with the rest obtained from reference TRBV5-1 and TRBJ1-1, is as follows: KAGVTQTPRYLIKTRGQQVTLSCSPISGHRSVSWYQQTPGQGLQFLFEYFSETQRNKGNFPGRFSGRQFSNSRSEMNVSTLELGDSALYLCASSDRQIMNTEAFFGQGTRLTVV.

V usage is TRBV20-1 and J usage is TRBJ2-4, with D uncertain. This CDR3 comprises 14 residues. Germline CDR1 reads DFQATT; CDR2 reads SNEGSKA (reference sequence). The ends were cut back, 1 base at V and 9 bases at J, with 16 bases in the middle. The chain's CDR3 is CSARVGPIAGIQYF. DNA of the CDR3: TGCAGTGCTAGAGTCGGACCTATTGCCGGCATTCAGTACTTC.